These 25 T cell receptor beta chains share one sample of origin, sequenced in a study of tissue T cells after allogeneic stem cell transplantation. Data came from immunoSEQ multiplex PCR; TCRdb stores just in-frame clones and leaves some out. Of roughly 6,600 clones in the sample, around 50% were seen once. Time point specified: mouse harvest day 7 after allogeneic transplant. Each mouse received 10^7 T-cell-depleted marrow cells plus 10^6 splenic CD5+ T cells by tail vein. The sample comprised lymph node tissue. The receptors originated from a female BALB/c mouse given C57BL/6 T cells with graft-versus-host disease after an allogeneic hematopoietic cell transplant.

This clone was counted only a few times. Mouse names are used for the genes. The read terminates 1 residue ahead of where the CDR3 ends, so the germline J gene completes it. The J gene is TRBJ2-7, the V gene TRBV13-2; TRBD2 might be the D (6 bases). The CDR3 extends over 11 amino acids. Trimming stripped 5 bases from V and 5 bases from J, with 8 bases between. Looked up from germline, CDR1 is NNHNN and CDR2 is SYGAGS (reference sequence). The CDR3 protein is CASGHWDEQYF. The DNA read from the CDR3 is TGTGCCAGCGGCCACTGGGATGAACAGTAC.

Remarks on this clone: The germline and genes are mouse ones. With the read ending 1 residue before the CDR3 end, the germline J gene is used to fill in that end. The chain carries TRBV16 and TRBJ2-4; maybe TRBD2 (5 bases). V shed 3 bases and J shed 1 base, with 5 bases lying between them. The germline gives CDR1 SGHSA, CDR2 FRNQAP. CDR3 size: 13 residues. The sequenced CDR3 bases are TGTGCAAGCAGCTTTGGGGGTCAAAACACCTTGTAC. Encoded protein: CASSFGGQNTLY. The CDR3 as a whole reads CASSFGGQNTLYF.

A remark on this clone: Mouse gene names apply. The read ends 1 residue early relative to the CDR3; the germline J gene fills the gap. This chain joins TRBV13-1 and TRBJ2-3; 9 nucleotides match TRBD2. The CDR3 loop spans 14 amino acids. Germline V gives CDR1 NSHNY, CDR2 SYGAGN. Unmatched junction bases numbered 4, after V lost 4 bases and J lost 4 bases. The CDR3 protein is CASSLTGGSETLYF. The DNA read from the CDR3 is TGTGCCAGCAGTTTAACTGGGGGGTCAGAAACGCTGTAT.

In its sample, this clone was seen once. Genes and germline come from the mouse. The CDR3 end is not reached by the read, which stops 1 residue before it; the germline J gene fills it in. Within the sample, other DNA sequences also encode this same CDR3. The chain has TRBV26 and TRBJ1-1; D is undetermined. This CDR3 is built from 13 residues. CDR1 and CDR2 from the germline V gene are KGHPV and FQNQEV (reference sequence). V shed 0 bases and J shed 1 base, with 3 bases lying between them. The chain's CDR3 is CASSLSGNTEVFF. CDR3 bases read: TGTGCCAGCAGTCTGTCCGGAAACACAGAAGTCTTC.

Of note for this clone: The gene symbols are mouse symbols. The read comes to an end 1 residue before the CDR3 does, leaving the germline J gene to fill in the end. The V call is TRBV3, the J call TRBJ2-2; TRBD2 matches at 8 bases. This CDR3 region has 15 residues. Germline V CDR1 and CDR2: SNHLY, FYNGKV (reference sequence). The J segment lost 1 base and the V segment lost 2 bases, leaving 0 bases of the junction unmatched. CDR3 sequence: CASSLLGGNTGQLYF. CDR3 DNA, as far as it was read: TGTGCCAGCAGCTTACTGGGGGGAAACACCGGGCAGCTCTAC.

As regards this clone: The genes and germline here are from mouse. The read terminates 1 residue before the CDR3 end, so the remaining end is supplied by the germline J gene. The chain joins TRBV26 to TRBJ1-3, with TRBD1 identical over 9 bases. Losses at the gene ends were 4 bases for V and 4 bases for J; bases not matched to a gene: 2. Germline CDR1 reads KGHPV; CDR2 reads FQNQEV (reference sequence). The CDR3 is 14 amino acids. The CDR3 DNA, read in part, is TGTGCCAGCAGTCACGGGACAGGGGGAAATACGCTCTAT. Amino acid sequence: CASSHGTGGNTLY. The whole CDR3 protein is CASSHGTGGNTLYF.

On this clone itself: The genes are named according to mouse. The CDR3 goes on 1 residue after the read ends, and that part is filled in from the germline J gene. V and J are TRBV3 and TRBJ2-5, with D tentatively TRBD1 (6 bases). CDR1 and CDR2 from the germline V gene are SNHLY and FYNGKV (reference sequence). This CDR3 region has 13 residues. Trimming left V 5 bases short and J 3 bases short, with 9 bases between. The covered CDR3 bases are TGTGCCAGCAGCCTACAGGGACAAGACACCCAGTAC. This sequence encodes CASSLQGQDTQY. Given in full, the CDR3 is CASSLQGQDTQYF. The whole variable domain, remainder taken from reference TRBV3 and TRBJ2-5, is GPKVLQIPSHQIIDMGQMVTLNCDPVSNHLYFYWYKQILGQQMEFLVNFYNGKVMEKSKLFKDQFSVERPDGSYFTLKIQPTALEDSAVYFCASSLQGQDTQYFGPGTRLLVL.

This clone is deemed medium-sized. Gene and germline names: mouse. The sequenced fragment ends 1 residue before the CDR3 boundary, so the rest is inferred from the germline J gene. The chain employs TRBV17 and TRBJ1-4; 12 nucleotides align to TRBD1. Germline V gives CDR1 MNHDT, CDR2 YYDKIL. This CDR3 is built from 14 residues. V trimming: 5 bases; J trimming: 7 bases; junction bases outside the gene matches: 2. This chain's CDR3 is CASSGTGGTERLFF. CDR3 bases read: TGTGCTAGCAGTGGGACAGGGGGCACCGAAAGATTATTT.

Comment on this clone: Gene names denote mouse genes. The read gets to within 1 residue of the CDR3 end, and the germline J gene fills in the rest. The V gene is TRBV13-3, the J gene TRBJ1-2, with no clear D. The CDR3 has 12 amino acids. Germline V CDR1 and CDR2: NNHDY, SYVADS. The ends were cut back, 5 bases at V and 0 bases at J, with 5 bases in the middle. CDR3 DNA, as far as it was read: TGTGCCAGCAGGACAACAAACTCCGACTACACC. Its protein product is CASRTTNSDYT. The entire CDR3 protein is CASRTTNSDYTF.

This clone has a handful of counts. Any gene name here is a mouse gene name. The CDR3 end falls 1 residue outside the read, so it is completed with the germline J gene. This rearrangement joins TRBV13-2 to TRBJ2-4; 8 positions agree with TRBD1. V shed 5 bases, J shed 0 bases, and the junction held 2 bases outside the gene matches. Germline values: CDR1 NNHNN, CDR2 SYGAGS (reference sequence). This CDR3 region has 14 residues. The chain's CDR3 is CASGTGGSQNTLYF. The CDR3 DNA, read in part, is TGTGCCAGCGGCACAGGGGGGAGTCAAAACACCTTGTAC.

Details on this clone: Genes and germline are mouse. CDR3 loop: CASSDATGGVSDYTF. The CDR3 DNA, read in part, is TGTGCCAGCAGTGATGCGACAGGGGGGGTCTCCGACTACACC. The chain employs TRBV13-3 and TRBJ1-2; 9 bases align to TRBD1. Read coverage stops 1 residue before the CDR3 terminus; the germline J gene supplies the remainder. There are 15 residues in the CDR3. Germline V CDR1 and CDR2: NNHDY, SYVADS. With 0 bases clipped from V and 4 bases from J, the junction kept 4 bases outside the gene matches.

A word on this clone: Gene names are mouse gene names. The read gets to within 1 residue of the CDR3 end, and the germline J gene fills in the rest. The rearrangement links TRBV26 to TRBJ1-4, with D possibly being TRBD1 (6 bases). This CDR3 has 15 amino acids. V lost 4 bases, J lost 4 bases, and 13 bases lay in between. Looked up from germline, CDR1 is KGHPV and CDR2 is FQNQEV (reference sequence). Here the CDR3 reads CASSPWGRVNERLFF. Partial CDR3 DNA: TGTGCCAGCAGTCCGTGGGGGCGCGTCAACGAAAGATTATTT.

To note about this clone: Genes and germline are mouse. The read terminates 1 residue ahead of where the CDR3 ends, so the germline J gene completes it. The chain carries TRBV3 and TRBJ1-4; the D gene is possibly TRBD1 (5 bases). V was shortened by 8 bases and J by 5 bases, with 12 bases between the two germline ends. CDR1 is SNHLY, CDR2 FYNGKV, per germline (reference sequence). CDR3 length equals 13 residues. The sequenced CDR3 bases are TGTGCCAGCCGCGCGGGGGGGAACGAAAGATTATTT. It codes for CASRAGGNERLF. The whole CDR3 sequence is CASRAGGNERLFF.

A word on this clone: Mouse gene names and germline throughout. Partial CDR3 DNA: TGTGCCAGCAGTCTAGAGACAGGGAGCTCCGACTACACC. Its protein is CASSLETGSSDYT. The full CDR3 is CASSLETGSSDYTF. V is TRBV26 and J is TRBJ1-2; the match to TRBD1 covers 7 bases. The read gets to within 1 residue of the CDR3 end, and the germline J gene fills in the rest. This CDR3 is built from 14 residues. Germline V gene data show CDR1 as KGHPV and CDR2 as FQNQEV (reference sequence). V shed 3 bases, J shed 4 bases, and the junction held 5 bases outside the gene matches.

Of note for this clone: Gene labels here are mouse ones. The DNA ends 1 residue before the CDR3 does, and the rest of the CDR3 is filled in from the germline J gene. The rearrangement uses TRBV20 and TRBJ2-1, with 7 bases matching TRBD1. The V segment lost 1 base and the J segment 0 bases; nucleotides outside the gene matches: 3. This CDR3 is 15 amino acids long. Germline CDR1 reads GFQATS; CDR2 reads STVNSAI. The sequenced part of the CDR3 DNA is TGTGGTGCTAGGGGAGGGACAGCTAACTATGCTGAGCAGTTC. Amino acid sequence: CGARGGTANYAEQF. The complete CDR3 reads CGARGGTANYAEQFF.

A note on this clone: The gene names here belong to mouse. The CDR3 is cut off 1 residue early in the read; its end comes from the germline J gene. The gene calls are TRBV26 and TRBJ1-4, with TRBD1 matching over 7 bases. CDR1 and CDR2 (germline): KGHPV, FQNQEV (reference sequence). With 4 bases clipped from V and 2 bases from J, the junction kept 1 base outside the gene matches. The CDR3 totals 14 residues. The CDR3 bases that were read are TGTGCCAGCAGTCGACAGGGATCCAACGAAAGATTATTT. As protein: CASSRQGSNERLF. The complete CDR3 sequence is CASSRQGSNERLFF.

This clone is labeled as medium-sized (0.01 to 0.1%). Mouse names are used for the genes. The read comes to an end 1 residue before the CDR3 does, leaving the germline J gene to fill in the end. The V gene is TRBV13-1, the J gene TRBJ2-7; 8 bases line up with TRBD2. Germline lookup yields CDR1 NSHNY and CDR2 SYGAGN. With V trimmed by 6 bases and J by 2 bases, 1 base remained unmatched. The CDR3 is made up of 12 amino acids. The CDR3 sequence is CASTDWAYEQYF. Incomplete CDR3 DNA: TGTGCCAGCACGGACTGGGCCTATGAACAGTAC.

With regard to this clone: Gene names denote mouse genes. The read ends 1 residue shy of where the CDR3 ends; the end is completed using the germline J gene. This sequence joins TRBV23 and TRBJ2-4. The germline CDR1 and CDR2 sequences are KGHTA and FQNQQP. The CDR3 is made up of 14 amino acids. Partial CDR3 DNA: TGCTCCAGCAGTCAAGGCCAGTATCAAAACACCTTGTAC. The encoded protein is CSSSQGQYQNTLY. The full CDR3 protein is CSSSQGQYQNTLYF.

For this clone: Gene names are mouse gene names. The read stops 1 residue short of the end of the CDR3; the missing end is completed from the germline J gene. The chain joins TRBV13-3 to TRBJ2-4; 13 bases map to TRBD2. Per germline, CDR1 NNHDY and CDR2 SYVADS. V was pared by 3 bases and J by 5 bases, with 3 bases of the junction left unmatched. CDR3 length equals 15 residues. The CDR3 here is CASSGTGGARNTLYF. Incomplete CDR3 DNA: TGTGCCAGCAGTGGGACTGGGGGGGCGCGAAACACCTTGTAC.

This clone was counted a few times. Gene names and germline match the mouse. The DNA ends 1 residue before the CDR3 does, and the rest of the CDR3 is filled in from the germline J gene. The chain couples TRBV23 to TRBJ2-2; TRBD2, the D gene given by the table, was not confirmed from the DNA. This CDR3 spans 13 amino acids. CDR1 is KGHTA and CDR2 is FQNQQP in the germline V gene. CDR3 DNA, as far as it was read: TGCTCCAGCGGGGGGGGCGGCACCGGGCAGCTCTAC. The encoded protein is CSSGGGGTGQLY. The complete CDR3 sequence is CSSGGGGTGQLYF.

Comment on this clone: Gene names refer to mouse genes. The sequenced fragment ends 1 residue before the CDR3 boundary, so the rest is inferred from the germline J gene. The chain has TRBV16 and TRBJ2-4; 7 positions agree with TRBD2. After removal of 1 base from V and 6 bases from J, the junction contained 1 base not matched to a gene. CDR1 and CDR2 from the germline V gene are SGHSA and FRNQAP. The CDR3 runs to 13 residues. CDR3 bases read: TGTGCAAGCAGCTTAGTCTGGGGGAACACCTTGTAC. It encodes CASSLVWGNTLY. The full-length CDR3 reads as CASSLVWGNTLYF.

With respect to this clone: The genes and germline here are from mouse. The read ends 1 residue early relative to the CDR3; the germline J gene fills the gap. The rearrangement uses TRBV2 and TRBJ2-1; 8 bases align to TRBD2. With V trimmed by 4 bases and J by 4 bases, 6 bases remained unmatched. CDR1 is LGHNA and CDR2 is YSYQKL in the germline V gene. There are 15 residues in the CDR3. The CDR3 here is CASSRAGGSYAEQFF. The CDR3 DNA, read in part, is TGTGCCAGCAGCCGAGCTGGGGGGTCTTATGCTGAGCAGTTC.

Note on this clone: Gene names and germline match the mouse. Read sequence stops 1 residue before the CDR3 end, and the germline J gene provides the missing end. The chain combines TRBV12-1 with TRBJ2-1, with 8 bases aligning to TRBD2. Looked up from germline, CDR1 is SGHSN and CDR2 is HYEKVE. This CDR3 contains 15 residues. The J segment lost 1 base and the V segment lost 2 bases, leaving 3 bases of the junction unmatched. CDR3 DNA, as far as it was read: TGTGCCAGCTCTCCCGACTGGGGAAACTATGCTGAGCAGTTC. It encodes CASSPDWGNYAEQF. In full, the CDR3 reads CASSPDWGNYAEQFF.

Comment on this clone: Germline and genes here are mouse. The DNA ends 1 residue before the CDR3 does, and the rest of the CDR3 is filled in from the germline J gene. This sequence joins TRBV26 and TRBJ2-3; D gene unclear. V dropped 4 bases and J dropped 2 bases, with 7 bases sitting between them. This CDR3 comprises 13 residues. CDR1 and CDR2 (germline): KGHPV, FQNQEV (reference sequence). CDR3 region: CASSPDNAETLYF. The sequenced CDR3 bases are TGTGCCAGCAGTCCTGACAATGCAGAAACGCTGTAT.

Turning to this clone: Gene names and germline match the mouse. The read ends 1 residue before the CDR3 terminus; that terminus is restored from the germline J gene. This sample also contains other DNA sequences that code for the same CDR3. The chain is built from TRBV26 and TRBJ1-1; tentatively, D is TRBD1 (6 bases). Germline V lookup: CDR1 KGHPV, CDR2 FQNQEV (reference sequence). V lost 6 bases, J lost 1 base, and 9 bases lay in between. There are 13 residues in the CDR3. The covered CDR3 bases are TGTGCCAGCAGCCCGGGACAAAACACAGAAGTCTTC. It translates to CASSPGQNTEVF. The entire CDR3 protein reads CASSPGQNTEVFF.